This passage covers 31 T cell receptor beta chains from one sample sequenced in a study of CD8+ T cells in alopecia areata. The treatment here: oral pan-JAK inhibitor, 5-10 mg twice daily. Extraction and reverse transcription of RNA yielded cDNA as the sequencing template. Sequencing used immunoSEQ multiplex PCR; TCRdb keeps in-frame clones, though not all of them. The data contain approximately 150,000 clones, about 61% of them singletons. This material consisted of CD4+ T cells sorted from blood, taken at approximately week 60, from a patient treated with tofacitinib. The source is a human donor with alopecia areata.

The chain joins TRBV9 to TRBJ2-5; D not resolved. Germline CDR1 is SGDLS and CDR2 is YYNGEE. V shed 4 bases and J shed 3 bases, with 10 bases lying between them. The CDR3 consists of 13 residues. The CDR3 is CASSSQYKETQYF. CDR3 DNA sequence: TGTGCCAGCAGCTCCCAATATAAAGAGACCCAGTACTTC. Complete variable domain (other parts from reference TRBV9 and TRBJ2-5): DSGVTQTPKHLITATGQRVTLRCSPRSGDLSVYWYQQSLDQGLQFLIQYYNGEERAKGNILERFSAQQFPDLHSELNLSSLELGDSALYFCASSSQYKETQYFGPGTRLLVL.

The rearrangement uses TRBV5-1 and TRBJ2-5; possibly TRBD1 for D (5 bases). Trimming stripped 7 bases from V and 1 base from J, with 14 bases between. CDR1 is SGHRS and CDR2 is YFSETQ in the germline V gene. The CDR3 is 14 residues long. In nucleotides, the CDR3 is TGCGCCAGCGCTCCGGGCAGGGTCCAAGAGACCCAGTACTTC. Its protein product is CASAPGRVQETQYF.

This clone was seen just once. This rearrangement joins TRBV19 to TRBJ2-3; D may correspond to TRBD1 or TRBD2 (5 bases each). Trimming removed 6 bases from V and 2 bases from J, with 9 bases in between. This CDR3 comprises 13 residues. CDR1 and CDR2 (germline): LNHDA, SQIVND (reference sequence). The CDR3 DNA follows: TGTGCCAGTAGACTGGGGGTCACAGATACGCAGTATTTT. Its translation: CASRLGVTDTQYF.

This clone was counted a few times. The chain carries TRBV5-1 and TRBJ2-2; D gene unclear. The V end lost 3 bases, the J end lost 3 bases, and 15 bases lay between the germline ends. The CDR3 runs to 16 residues. Per the germline V gene, CDR1 is SGHRS and CDR2 is YFSETQ. This chain's CDR3 is CASSSLGGTYTGELFF. The CDR3 DNA reads as TGCGCCAGCAGCTCCCTAGGTGGCACCTACACCGGGGAGCTGTTTTTT. The variable domain in full, completed from reference TRBV5-1 and TRBJ2-2, reads KAGVTQTPRYLIKTRGQQVTLSCSPISGHRSVSWYQQTPGQGLQFLFEYFSETQRNKGNFPGRFSGRQFSNSRSEMNVSTLELGDSALYLCASSSLGGTYTGELFFGEGSRLTVL.

The chain links TRBV7-9 to TRBJ1-1; 7 nucleotides match TRBD1. The germline V gene has CDR1 SEHNR and CDR2 FQNEAQ (reference sequence). V trimming: 4 bases; J trimming: 5 bases; junction bases outside the gene matches: 7. The CDR3 extends over 14 amino acids. DNA for the CDR3: TGTGCCAGCAGCTCGCGACAGGGAGGAACTGAAGCTTTCTTT. It codes for CASSSRQGGTEAFF.

The chain couples TRBV5-6 to TRBJ2-7, with D hard to call. Trimming left V 3 bases short and J 5 bases short, with 15 bases between. CDR3 length: 14 amino acids. Germline CDR1 is SGHDT and CDR2 is YYEEEE. The CDR3 loop is CASSSPSARDEQYF. The CDR3 DNA follows: TGTGCCAGCAGCTCTCCGTCGGCCCGTGACGAGCAGTACTTC.

The sample holds one count of this clone. The chain uses TRBV2 and TRBJ2-3, with 13 bases lining up with TRBD2. Germline CDR1 is SNHLY and CDR2 is FYNNEI. The CDR3 contains 15 residues. Trimming took 6 bases from V and 7 from J; bases not matched to a gene: 7. The chain's CDR3 is CASSETSGGPNTQYF. CDR3 DNA sequence: TGTGCCAGCAGCGAGACTAGCGGGGGGCCTAATACGCAGTATTTT.

This clone came up a few times. J is TRBJ2-1 and V is TRBV29-1; no firm D call. The V and J ends lost 6 bases and 3 bases respectively, with 3 bases between them. Germline assignment: CDR1 SQVTM and CDR2 ANQGSEA. This CDR3 contains 10 residues. The CDR3 sequence: CSVGYNEQFF. In DNA, the CDR3 is TGCAGCGTCGGCTACAATGAGCAGTTCTTC.

This chain uses TRBV5-1 with TRBJ1-1, with D hard to call. The length of the CDR3 is 13 residues. CDR1 SGHRS and CDR2 YFSETQ come from the germline V gene. V shed 6 bases and J shed 4 bases, with 13 bases lying between them. The CDR3 loop reads CASMEQSGTEAFF. CDR3 nucleotide sequence: TGCGCCAGCATGGAACAGTCCGGCACTGAAGCTTTCTTT. Supplemented by reference TRBV5-1 and TRBJ1-1, the full variable domain reads KAGVTQTPRYLIKTRGQQVTLSCSPISGHRSVSWYQQTPGQGLQFLFEYFSETQRNKGNFPGRFSGRQFSNSRSEMNVSTLELGDSALYLCASMEQSGTEAFFGQGTRLTVV.

Only a few counts were recorded for this clone. The chain employs TRBV30 and TRBJ2-5; the D gene is possibly TRBD1 (6 bases). Trimming removed 1 base from V and 7 bases from J, with 13 bases in between. Germline CDR1 reads GTSNPN; CDR2 reads SVGIG (reference sequence). This CDR3 has 13 residues. The CDR3 coding sequence is TGTGCCTGGAGTGGACAGGTCAAGGGGACCCAGTACTTC. Protein sequence: CAWSGQVKGTQYF. The complete variable domain, with remaining parts taken from reference TRBV30 and TRBJ2-5, reads SQTIHQWPATLVQPVGSPLSLECTVEGTSNPNLYWYRQAAGRGLQLLFYSVGIGQISSEVPQNLSASRPQDRQFILSSKKLLLSDSGFYLCAWSGQVKGTQYFGPGTRLLVL.

This clone was detected only once. The chain links TRBV30 to TRBJ1-6; D unresolved. Germline loops: CDR1 GTSNPN, CDR2 SVGIG (reference sequence). The CDR3 has 16 amino acids. Deletions cut 4 bases from V and 3 bases from J, with 16 bases between. The CDR3 region has the DNA TGTGCCTGGACGGTAGTTTATTACAACTATAATTCACCCCTCCACTTT. It is translated as CAWTVVYYNYNSPLHF.

V usage is TRBV6-5 and J usage is TRBJ1-2; a possible D gene is TRBD1 (5 bases). The V end lost 4 bases, the J end lost 7 bases, and 10 bases lay between the germline ends. CDR3 length: 12 amino acids. The V gene's germline CDR1 is MNHEY and CDR2 SVGAGI. The CDR3 loop is CASSFNRFGYTF. The CDR3 bases are TGTGCCAGCAGTTTCAACAGGTTTGGCTACACCTTC.

The gene calls are TRBV30 and TRBJ1-1; no clear D gene. Germline V gene data show CDR1 as GTSNPN and CDR2 as SVGIG (reference sequence). The CDR3 runs to 14 residues. Trimming removed 3 bases from V and 8 bases from J, with 19 bases in between. The CDR3 nucleotides read TGTGCCTGGAGCCCTCCAGGTCGGATAACCGAAGCTTTCTTT. Translating it yields CAWSPPGRITEAFF.

V is TRBV6-1 and J is TRBJ2-7; weak D call: TRBD2 (6 bases). The CDR3 runs to 15 residues. V gave up 8 bases and J gave up 3 bases, with 20 bases separating them. The germline CDR1 and CDR2 sequences are MNHNS and SASEGT. CDR3 region: CASQTSWNTDYEQYF. CDR3 nucleotide sequence: TGTGCCAGCCAAACTAGCTGGAACACAGACTACGAGCAGTACTTC.

The table lists this clone with a few counts. J is TRBJ2-5 and V is TRBV7-9; TRBD1 matches 8 bases. The trim removed 5 bases at V and 7 bases at J, leaving 6 bases unmatched. The length of the CDR3 is 13 residues. In germline, CDR1 is SEHNR, CDR2 FQNEAQ (reference sequence). The CDR3 here is CASSTGQGGTQYF. CDR3 nucleotides: TGTGCCAGCAGCACAGGACAGGGAGGGACCCAGTACTTC.

This sequence joins TRBV13 and TRBJ2-7, with a tentative D call TRBD1 (5 bases). The germline V gene has CDR1 PRHDT and CDR2 FYEKMQ (reference sequence). Trimming stripped 7 bases from V and 4 bases from J, with 14 bases between. The CDR3 loop spans 13 amino acids. The CDR3 sequence is CASNRQGRYEQYF. The CDR3, as DNA: TGTGCCAGCAATCGCCAGGGTCGATACGAGCAGTACTTC.

The chain couples TRBV30 to TRBJ1-5; D gene uncertain. The CDR3 contains 14 residues. Germline V lookup: CDR1 GTSNPN, CDR2 SVGIG (reference sequence). V lost 1 base to trimming and J lost 2 bases, with 9 bases between them. The CDR3 spells CAWSEGPRNQPQHF. CDR3 nucleotides: TGTGCCTGGAGTGAGGGCCCACGCAATCAGCCCCAGCATTTT.

V usage is TRBV5-1 and J usage is TRBJ2-7; 7 bases fit TRBD1. The CDR3 has 14 residues. Per germline, CDR1 SGHRS and CDR2 YFSETQ. The V and J ends lost 2 bases and 3 bases, in that order; junction bases with no gene match: 5. The CDR3 loop is CASSFRDSRYEQYF. CDR3 sequence (DNA): TGCGCCAGCAGCTTTAGGGACAGCCGCTACGAGCAGTACTTC.

This clone was counted a few times. This rearrangement joins TRBV29-1 to TRBJ1-5; D is uncertain. The V gene lost 6 bases and the J gene lost 2 bases, with 11 bases spanning the gap. From germline, CDR1 is SQVTM and CDR2 ANQGSEA. The CDR3 totals 13 residues. CDR3 coding DNA: TGCAGCGTCCGGGGTGGCGGCAATCAGCCCCAGCATTTT. As protein: CSVRGGGNQPQHF.

The chain recombines TRBV29-1 with TRBJ1-1; a weak D match, TRBD1 (5 bases). There are 13 residues in the CDR3. Deletions cut 5 bases from V and 1 base from J, with 11 bases between. CDR1 is SQVTM and CDR2 is ANQGSEA in the germline V gene. The CDR3 reads CSVSQGPNTEAFF. In DNA form, the CDR3 reads TGCAGCGTTTCCCAGGGACCGAACACTGAAGCTTTCTTT.

This chain uses TRBV7-7 with TRBJ2-5; D unresolved. Germline-derived CDR1 and CDR2 are SSHAT and FNYEAQ (reference sequence). This CDR3 is 13 amino acids long. V was shortened by 1 base and J by 4 bases, with 7 bases between the two germline ends. The CDR3 spells CASSLVVTETQYF. Written as DNA, the CDR3 is TGTGCCAGCAGCTTAGTAGTAACAGAGACCCAGTACTTC.

V is TRBV18 and J is TRBJ1-6; no definite D call. The CDR3 runs to 13 residues. V was cut by 3 bases and J by 10 bases, with 10 bases left in between. Germline V CDR1 and CDR2: KGHSH, LQKENI. CDR3 amino acids: CASSPEVGSPLHF. The CDR3 DNA reads as TGTGCCAGCTCACCCGAGGTTGGCTCACCCCTCCACTTT.

Details on this clone: The sample carries other DNA sequences with the same CDR3. The CDR3 spells CASSPGGADTGELFF. The CDR3 DNA sequence: TGCGCCAGCAGTCCAGGGGGCGCGGACACCGGGGAGCTGTTTTTT. This rearrangement joins TRBV5-1 to TRBJ2-2, with 8 positions matching TRBD1. J was trimmed by 3 bases and V by 5 bases; bases with no gene match: 6. This CDR3 comprises 15 residues. In germline, CDR1 is SGHRS, CDR2 YFSETQ.

The chain links TRBV29-1 to TRBJ1-5; D is ambiguous. V was pared by 4 bases and J by 9 bases, with 10 bases between. This CDR3 comprises 11 residues. From germline, CDR1 is SQVTM and CDR2 ANQGSEA. This CDR3 reads CSVGETWPQHF. The CDR3 region has the DNA TGCAGCGTTGGGGAAACGTGGCCCCAGCATTTT.

The chain is built from TRBV4-1 and TRBJ1-1, with 9 bases matching TRBD1. J gave up 4 bases and V 2 bases, and 11 bases lay outside the gene matches. The V gene's germline CDR1 is MGHRA and CDR2 YSYEKL. The CDR3 has 17 amino acids. CDR3 bases: TGCGCCAGCAGCCAACTCCCGGGACAGGGTTGGGGCACTGAAGCTTTCTTT. It specifies CASSQLPGQGWGTEAFF.

About this clone itself: Other DNA sequences within the sample encode an identical CDR3. The chain carries TRBV30 and TRBJ1-1; the D is unclear. Trimming took off 0 bases at V and 1 base at J, with 6 bases between the two ends. This CDR3 is built from 13 residues. Per germline, CDR1 GTSNPN and CDR2 SVGIG (reference sequence). CDR3 sequence (DNA): TGTGCCTGGAGTGTGCAGGCGAACACTGAAGCTTTCTTT. Its translation is CAWSVQANTEAFF.

CDR3 sequence (DNA): TGCAGTGCCAGGAACTCCTACGAGCAGTACTTC. Translated: CSARNSYEQYF. The chain recombines TRBV20-1 with TRBJ2-7; D not resolved. Trimming stripped 6 bases from V and 0 bases from J, with 6 bases between. Germline values: CDR1 DFQATT, CDR2 SNEGSKA (reference sequence). This CDR3 spans 11 amino acids.

CDR3: CASAWDVGSYNEQFF. CDR3 DNA: TGCGCCAGCGCTTGGGACGTCGGCTCCTACAATGAGCAGTTCTTC. The chain recombines TRBV5-1 with TRBJ2-1; D assignment may be TRBD1 or TRBD2 (5 bases each). Germline lookup yields CDR1 SGHRS and CDR2 YFSETQ. This CDR3 comprises 15 residues. Trimming took off 7 bases at V and 0 bases at J, with 14 bases between the two ends.

The chain is built from TRBV5-6 and TRBJ2-7; D unresolved. From germline, CDR1 is SGHDT and CDR2 YYEEEE. Trimming left V 4 bases short and J 6 bases short, with 8 bases between. The CDR3 runs 11 residues. In DNA form, the CDR3 reads TGTGCCAGCAGCCGCACGGGCGAGCAGTACTTC. Protein product: CASSRTGEQYF.

This chain links TRBV18 with TRBJ2-4, with D tentatively TRBD2 (6 bases). Trimming pared 1 base from V and 0 bases from J, leaving 13 bases between. The V gene's germline CDR1 is KGHSH and CDR2 LQKENI. This CDR3 comprises 17 residues. The CDR3 bases are TGTGCCAGCTCACCACTCACCAGGACTATAGCCAAAAACATTCAGTACTTC. It is translated as CASSPLTRTIAKNIQYF.

The chain combines TRBV10-3 with TRBJ1-4; unclear D gene. The CDR3 spans 13 residues. V lost 5 bases, J lost 3 bases, and 7 bases lay in between. Germline V gives CDR1 ENHRY, CDR2 SYGVKD. The CDR3 is CAISYAANEKLFF. CDR3 DNA sequence: TGTGCCATCAGTTACGCAGCTAATGAAAAACTGTTTTTT.